This T cell receptor (beta chain) was documented in a study of blood T cell repertoires in COVID-19. Study-level information: There were acute and convalescent COVID-19 samples, and they came from the United States, Italy and Spain. In each case, the material was cDNA or gDNA derived from T cells, B-cell-depleted T cells, or PBMCs.

This CDR3 has 15 residues. V was pared by 4 bases and J by 2 bases, with 12 bases between. In germline, CDR1 is SNHLY, CDR2 FYNNEI. The authors' processing: Amplified reference gene primers provided the basis for estimating nucleated cell counts. TCRdb's table, derived via immunoSEQ multiplex PCR, lists solely in-frame clones and lacks some. V, J and clone size were drawn from that table, and D and trimming were deduced from the DNA. The sample consists of around 67,000 clones, over 70% of them appearing once. The sample was peripheral blood. V is TRBV2 and J is TRBJ2-1, with a weak D call TRBD2 (6 bases). The receptor was isolated from a middle-aged man with active COVID-19. The CDR3 coding sequence is TGTGCCAGCAGTGTAGATAGCGGAGCCTACAATGAGCAGTTCTTC. Translating it yields CASSVDSGAYNEQFF. Combining the CDR3 with reference TRBV2 and TRBJ2-1 gives the whole variable domain EPEVTQTPSHQVTQMGQEVILRCVPISNHLYFYWYRQILGQKVEFLVSFYNNEISEKSEIFDDQFSVERPDGSNFTLKIRSTKLEDSAMYFCASSVDSGAYNEQFFGPGTRLTVL.